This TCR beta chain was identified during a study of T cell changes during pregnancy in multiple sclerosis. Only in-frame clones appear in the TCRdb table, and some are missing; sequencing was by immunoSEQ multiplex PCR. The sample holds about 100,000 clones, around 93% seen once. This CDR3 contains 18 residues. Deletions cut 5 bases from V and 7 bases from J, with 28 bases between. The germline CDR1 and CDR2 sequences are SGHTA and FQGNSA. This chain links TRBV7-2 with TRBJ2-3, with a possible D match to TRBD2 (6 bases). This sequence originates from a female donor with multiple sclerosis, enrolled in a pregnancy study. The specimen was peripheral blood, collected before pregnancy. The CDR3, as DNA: TGTGCCAGCAGCCCCCAAGGAGGGTTGGCGACTTTCAGTAATACGCAGTATTTT. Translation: CASSPQGGLATFSNTQYF.